Each of the 16 T cell receptor beta chains below was sequenced from the same sample in a study of cytomegalovirus exposure and HLA in healthy donors. Measured with immunoSEQ multiplex PCR; TCRdb has only the in-frame clones, and not every one. The repertoire includes 47,000 or so clones, about 91% of them detected once, and approximately 1.5% sits in the top ten. The sequenced sample consisted of PBMCs. These receptors were collected from a man between 18 and 35 years old in good health and CMV-seronegative.

The chain employs TRBV13 and TRBJ2-7, with 16 bases lining up with TRBD2. The junction had 8 bases not matched to a gene; V was cut back by 5 bases and J by 4 bases. There are 17 residues in the CDR3. Looked up from germline, CDR1 is PRHDT and CDR2 is FYEKMQ (reference sequence). This CDR3 is CASSPGGTSGRGYEQYF. The CDR3 DNA sequence: TGTGCCAGCAGCCCCGGCGGGACTAGCGGGAGGGGATACGAGCAGTACTTC.

The chain uses TRBV28 and TRBJ1-2, with D tentatively TRBD1 (6 bases). Germline CDR1 reads MDHEN; CDR2 reads SYDVKM. The CDR3 has 13 residues. The germline V and J ends were trimmed by 10 bases and 6 bases, with 18 bases remaining between them. The CDR3 coding sequence is TGTGCCACCCAGGGGCCTGATTCGCATGGCTACACCTTC. Its protein product is CATQGPDSHGYTF.

V usage is TRBV19 and J usage is TRBJ1-5; 7 nucleotides agree with TRBD1. The CDR3 covers 16 residues. Germline V lookup: CDR1 LNHDA, CDR2 SQIVND (reference sequence). V lost 6 bases and J lost 0; bases outside the gene matches: 8. Here the CDR3 DNA reads TGTGCCAGTAGAGCAGACAGGGACTGTAGCAATCAGCCCCAGCATTTT. It codes for CASRADRDCSNQPQHF.

The rearrangement links TRBV28 to TRBJ2-1, with TRBD1 matching over 7 bases. V trimming: 5 bases; J trimming: 8 bases; junction bases outside the gene matches: 12. Germline assignment: CDR1 MDHEN and CDR2 SYDVKM. This CDR3 has 15 amino acids. CDR3 amino acids: CASSRDRAGADEQFF. Here the CDR3 DNA reads TGTGCCAGCAGTCGAGACAGGGCCGGGGCGGATGAGCAGTTCTTC.

V gene TRBV9 combines with J gene TRBJ2-3, with TRBD2 matching 9 bases. The CDR3 spans 16 residues. Germline assignment: CDR1 SGDLS and CDR2 YYNGEE. V lost 4 bases, J lost 5 bases, and 11 bases stayed unmatched. The CDR3 sequence: CASSLRAGGPQDTQYF. The CDR3 nucleotides read TGTGCCAGCAGCCTAAGGGCGGGAGGGCCTCAAGATACGCAGTATTTT.

The CDR3 DNA follows: TGTGCCAGCTCACCGACCAACCCCAGGGGCCGGTTGAACACCGGGGAGCTGTTTTTT. Amino acids: CASSPTNPRGRLNTGELFF. This chain uses TRBV18 with TRBJ2-2, with D maybe TRBD1 (6 bases). From germline, CDR1 is KGHSH and CDR2 LQKENI. The CDR3 sequence is 19 residues long. Trimming cost V 3 bases and J 1 base, with 21 bases left between them.

The chain combines TRBV29-1 with TRBJ2-7; perhaps TRBD1 as D (5 bases). Germline V gene lookup returns CDR1 SQVTM and CDR2 ANQGSEA. The CDR3 sequence is 12 residues long. Between the trimmed V and J ends, which lost 6 bases and 5 bases, there was a span of 14 bases. The CDR3 DNA sequence: TGCAGCGTGCGAAGGGGCAGGCACGAGCAGTACTTC. Protein sequence: CSVRRGRHEQYF.

This clone was counted a single time. The chain links TRBV28 to TRBJ1-1; possible D gene TRBD1, 5 bases. Germline V gene sequence: CDR1 MDHEN, CDR2 SYDVKM. V lost 5 bases and J 5 bases, leaving 15 bases between the germline ends. The CDR3 is made up of 14 amino acids. The CDR3 DNA is TGTGCCAGCAGTCCCTTGGTGGGGGGTACTGAAGCTTTCTTT. This encodes CASSPLVGGTEAFF.

The J gene is TRBJ2-7, the V gene TRBV27; 9 bases align to TRBD2. V trimming: 0 bases; J trimming: 1 base; junction bases outside the gene matches: 10. The germline V gene has CDR1 MNHEY and CDR2 SMNVEV (reference sequence). The CDR3 totals 18 residues. CDR3 nucleotide sequence: TGTGCCAGCAGTTTATCGAGCGCTAGCGGGATCTGGTCCTACGAGCAGTACTTC. It codes for CASSLSSASGIWSYEQYF.

This clone was seen a single time. The gene calls are TRBV4-2 and TRBJ2-2; TRBD1 is a possible D gene (6 bases). The CDR3 is 15 amino acids. V lost 4 bases and J 5 bases, leaving 14 bases between the germline ends. Germline V gene sequence: CDR1 LGHNA, CDR2 YNFKEQ. The CDR3, as DNA: TGTGCCAGCAGCCGGGAACAGGGTCAGACCGGGGAGCTGTTTTTT. Its protein is CASSREQGQTGELFF.

This chain uses TRBV28 with TRBJ2-1; a possible D gene is TRBD2 (5 bases). Per germline, CDR1 MDHEN and CDR2 SYDVKM. The V and J ends lost 5 bases and 0 bases respectively, with 5 bases between them. The CDR3 has 13 residues. The CDR3 DNA sequence: TGTGCCAGCAGTAGCGGCTCCTACAATGAGCAGTTCTTC. Translation gives CASSSGSYNEQFF.

J is TRBJ2-7 and V is TRBV6-5; D is uncertain. Per germline, CDR1 MNHEY and CDR2 SVGAGI. CDR3 size: 14 residues. The germline V and J ends were trimmed by 2 bases and 2 bases, with 10 bases remaining between them. In DNA form, the CDR3 reads TGTGCCAGCAGTTACCGAACTACCGCCTACGAGCAGTACTTC. This translates into CASSYRTTAYEQYF.

The genes are TRBV5-6 and TRBJ2-5; D gene uncertain. In germline, CDR1 is SGHDT, CDR2 YYEEEE. V lost 0 bases to trimming and J lost 5 bases, with 2 bases between them. The CDR3 runs 11 residues. CDR3 region: CASSLAETQYF. Written as DNA, the CDR3 is TGTGCCAGCAGCTTGGCGGAGACCCAGTACTTC.

The chain joins TRBV5-4 to TRBJ1-2; a possible D gene is TRBD1 (6 bases). Germline V lookup: CDR1 SGHNT, CDR2 YYREEE (reference sequence). CDR3 length: 18 amino acids. Trimming cost V 0 bases and J 4 bases, with 22 bases left between them. CDR3 residues: CASSLEGPRGAGIYGYTF. The CDR3 region has the DNA TGTGCCAGCAGCTTGGAAGGGCCCAGGGGAGCTGGGATCTATGGCTACACCTTC.

For the CDR3, the DNA is TGTGCCAGCAGCTCCTCGGGGGCAACTAATGAAAAACTGTTTTTT. It specifies CASSSSGATNEKLFF. V and J are TRBV7-9 and TRBJ1-4, with D possibly being TRBD1 (5 bases). V shed 4 bases and J shed 0 bases, with 9 bases lying between them. The CDR3 length is 15 residues. CDR1 is SEHNR and CDR2 is FQNEAQ in the germline V gene (reference sequence).

The chain couples TRBV5-1 to TRBJ1-2; 7 nucleotides line up with TRBD1. Germline values: CDR1 SGHRS, CDR2 YFSETQ. Trimming took 0 bases from V and 10 from J; bases not matched to a gene: 9. This CDR3 has 14 residues. The CDR3 DNA is TGCGCCAGCAGCTTGGTAAGGGACAGTATGGACTACACCTTC. It translates to CASSLVRDSMDYTF.